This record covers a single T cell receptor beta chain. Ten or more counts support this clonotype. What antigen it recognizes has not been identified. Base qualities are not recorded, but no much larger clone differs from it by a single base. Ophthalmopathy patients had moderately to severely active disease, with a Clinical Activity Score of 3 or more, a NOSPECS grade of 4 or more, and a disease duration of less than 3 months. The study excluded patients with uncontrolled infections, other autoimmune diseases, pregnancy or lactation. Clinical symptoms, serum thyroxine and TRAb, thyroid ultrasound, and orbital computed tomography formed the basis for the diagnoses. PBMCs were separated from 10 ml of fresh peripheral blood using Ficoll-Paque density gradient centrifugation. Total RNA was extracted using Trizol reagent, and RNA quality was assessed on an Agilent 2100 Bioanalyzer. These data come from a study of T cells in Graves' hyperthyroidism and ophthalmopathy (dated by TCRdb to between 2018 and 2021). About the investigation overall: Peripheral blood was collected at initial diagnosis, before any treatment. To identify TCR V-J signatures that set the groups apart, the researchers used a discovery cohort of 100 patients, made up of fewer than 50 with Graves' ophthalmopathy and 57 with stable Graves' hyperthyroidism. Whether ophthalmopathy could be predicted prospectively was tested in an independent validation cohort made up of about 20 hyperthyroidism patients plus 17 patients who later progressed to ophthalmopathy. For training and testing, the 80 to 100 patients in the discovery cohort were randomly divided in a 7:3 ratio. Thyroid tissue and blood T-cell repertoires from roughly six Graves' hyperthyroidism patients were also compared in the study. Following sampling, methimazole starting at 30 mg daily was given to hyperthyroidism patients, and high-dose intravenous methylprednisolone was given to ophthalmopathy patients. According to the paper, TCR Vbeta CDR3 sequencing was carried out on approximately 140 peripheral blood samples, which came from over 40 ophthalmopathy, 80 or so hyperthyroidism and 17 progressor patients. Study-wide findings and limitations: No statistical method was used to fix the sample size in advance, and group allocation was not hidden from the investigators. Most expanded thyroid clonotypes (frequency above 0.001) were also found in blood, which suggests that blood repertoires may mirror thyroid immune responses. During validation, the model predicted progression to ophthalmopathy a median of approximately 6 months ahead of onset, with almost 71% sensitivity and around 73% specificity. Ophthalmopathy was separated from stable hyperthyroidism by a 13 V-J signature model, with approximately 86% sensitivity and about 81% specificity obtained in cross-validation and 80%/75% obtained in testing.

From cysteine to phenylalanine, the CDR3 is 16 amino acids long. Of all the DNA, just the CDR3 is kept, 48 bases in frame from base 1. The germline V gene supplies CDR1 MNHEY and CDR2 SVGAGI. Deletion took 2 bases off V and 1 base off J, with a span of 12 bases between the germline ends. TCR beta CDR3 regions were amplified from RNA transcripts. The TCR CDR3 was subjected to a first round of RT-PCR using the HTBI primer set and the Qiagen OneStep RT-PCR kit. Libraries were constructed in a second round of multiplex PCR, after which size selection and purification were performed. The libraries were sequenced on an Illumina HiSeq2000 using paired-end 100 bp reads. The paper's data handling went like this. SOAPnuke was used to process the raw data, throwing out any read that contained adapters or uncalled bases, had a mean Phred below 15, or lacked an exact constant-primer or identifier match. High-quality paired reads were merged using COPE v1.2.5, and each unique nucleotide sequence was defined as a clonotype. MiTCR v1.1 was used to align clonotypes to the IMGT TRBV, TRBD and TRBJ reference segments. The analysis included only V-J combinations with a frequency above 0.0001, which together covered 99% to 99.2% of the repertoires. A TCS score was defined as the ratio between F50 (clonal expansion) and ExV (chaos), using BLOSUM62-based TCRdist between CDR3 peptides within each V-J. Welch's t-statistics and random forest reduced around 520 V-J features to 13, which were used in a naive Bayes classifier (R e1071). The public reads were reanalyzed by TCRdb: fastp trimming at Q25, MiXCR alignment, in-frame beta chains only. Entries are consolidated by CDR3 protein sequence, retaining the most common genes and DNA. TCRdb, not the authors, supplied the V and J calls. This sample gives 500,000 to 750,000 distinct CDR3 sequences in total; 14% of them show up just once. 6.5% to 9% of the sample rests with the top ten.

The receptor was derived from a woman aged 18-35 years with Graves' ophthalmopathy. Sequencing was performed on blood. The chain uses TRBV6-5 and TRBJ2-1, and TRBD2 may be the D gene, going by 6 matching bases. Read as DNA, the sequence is TGTGCCAGCAGTTACGAGACTAGTCTGTCCTACAATGAGCAGTTCTTC. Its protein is CASSYETSLSYNEQFF.